Given below is one T cell receptor beta chain in context. This sample is drawn from a study of blood T cell repertoires in COVID-19. About the research overall: PBMCs, B-cell-depleted T cells, or T cells provided the cDNA or gDNA that made up the material.

V lost 2 bases and J 2 bases, leaving 13 bases between the germline ends. The length of the CDR3 is 16 residues. From germline, CDR1 is MNHNS and CDR2 SASEGT. Profiling relied on immunoSEQ multiplex PCR, and the TCRdb table lists in-frame clones only, not all of them. The sample consists of a few hundred thousand clones, about 80% of them appearing once. Source material: peripheral blood. The sequence came from a woman of 80 years or more with acute or convalescent COVID-19. This chain connects TRBV6-1 to TRBJ1-5; D ambiguous. CDR3 coding DNA: TGTGCCAGCAGTGAACGGGGAGATTTCGGCAATCAGCCCCAGCATTTT. This sequence encodes CASSERGDFGNQPQHF.